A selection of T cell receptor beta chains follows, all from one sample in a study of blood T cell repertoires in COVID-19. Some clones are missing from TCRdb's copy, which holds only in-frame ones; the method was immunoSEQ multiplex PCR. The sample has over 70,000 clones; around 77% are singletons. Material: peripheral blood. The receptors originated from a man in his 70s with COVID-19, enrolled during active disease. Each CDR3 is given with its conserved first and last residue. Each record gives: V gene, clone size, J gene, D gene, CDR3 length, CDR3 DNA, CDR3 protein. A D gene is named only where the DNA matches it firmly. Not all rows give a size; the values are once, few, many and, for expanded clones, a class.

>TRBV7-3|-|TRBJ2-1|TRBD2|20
TGTGCCAGCAGCGAGCGACCGGGACTAGCGGGAGGGCCTTCCTACAATGAGCAGTTCTTC
CASSERPGLAGGPSYNEQFF
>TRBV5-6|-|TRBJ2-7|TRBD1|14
TGTGCCAGCAGTAGGGGACAGTTATCCTACGAGCAGTACTTC
CASSRGQLSYEQYF
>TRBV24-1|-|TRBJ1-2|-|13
TGTGCCACCGAAGACAGTGTTGGCTATGGCTACACCTTC
CATEDSVGYGYTF
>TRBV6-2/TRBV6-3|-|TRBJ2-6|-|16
TGTGCCAGCAGTTACCCCCCGGGCTCTGGGGCCAACGTCCTGACTTTC
CASSYPPGSGANVLTF
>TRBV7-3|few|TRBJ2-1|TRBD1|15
TGTGCCAGCAGCCGCGCTCGGGACAGCTACAATGAGCAGTTCTTC
CASSRARDSYNEQFF
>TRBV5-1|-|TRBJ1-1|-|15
TGCGCCAGCAGCTTGGGGTCCCCAGGGCTTACTGAAGCTTTCTTT
CASSLGSPGLTEAFF
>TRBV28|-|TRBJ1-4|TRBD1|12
TGTGCCAGCAGAACAGGGGATCAAAAACTGTTTTTT
CASRTGDQKLFF
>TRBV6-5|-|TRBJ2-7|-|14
TGTGCCAGCAGTTACTCATTTTCGAGCTACGAGCAGTACTTC
CASSYSFSSYEQYF
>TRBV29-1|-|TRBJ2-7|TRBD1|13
TGCAGCGTTCGACAGGGAGTCTCCTACGAGCAGTACTTC
CSVRQGVSYEQYF
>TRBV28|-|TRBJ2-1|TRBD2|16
TGTGCCAGCAGTTCCTTAGCGGGAGGGCCCTACAATGAGCAGTTCTTC
CASSSLAGGPYNEQFF
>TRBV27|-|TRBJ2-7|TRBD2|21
TGTGCCAGCAGCCCATTCAGGAGAGGGACTAGCGGAGGGGAGAGCTCCTACGAGCAGTACTTC
CASSPFRRGTSGGESSYEQYF
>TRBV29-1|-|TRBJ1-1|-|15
TGCAGCTGCGGGCAATCTCACAAGATGAACACTGAAGCTTTCTTT
CSCGQSHKMNTEAFF
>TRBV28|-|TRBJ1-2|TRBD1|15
TGTGCCAGCCGCCCCGGGACAGGGCGTAACTATGGCTACACCTTC
CASRPGTGRNYGYTF
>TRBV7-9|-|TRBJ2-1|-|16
TGTGCCAGCAGCCCCAGCGGAGGGGGGGCACGGGGTGAGCAGTTCTTC
CASSPSGGGARGEQFF
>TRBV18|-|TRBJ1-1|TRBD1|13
TGTGCCAGCTCACCCGCTACAGGGGGCTTGGCTTTCTTT
CASSPATGGLAFF
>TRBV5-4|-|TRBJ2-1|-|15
TGTGCCAGCAGCGAACGACTAGGCTCCCCCAATGAGCAGTTCTTC
CASSERLGSPNEQFF
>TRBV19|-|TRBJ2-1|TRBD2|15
TGTGCCAGTAGTGTATCGCCCGGGGGGTACAATGAGCAGTTCTTC
CASSVSPGGYNEQFF
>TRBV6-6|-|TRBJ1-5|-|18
TGTGCCAGCAGTCCCCTAGGTCGACTCTCAAGGCCCAATCAGCCCCAGCATTTT
CASSPLGRLSRPNQPQHF
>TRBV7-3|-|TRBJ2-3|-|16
TGTGCCAGCAGCTTACAGCCGGGAACTAGCACAGATACGCAGTATTTT
CASSLQPGTSTDTQYF
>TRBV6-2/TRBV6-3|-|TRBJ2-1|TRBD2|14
TGTGCCAGCAGTTACGGGACTAGCGGGAGTTCGCAGTTCTTC
CASSYGTSGSSQFF
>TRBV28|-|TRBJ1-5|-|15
TGTGCCAGCAGTTTAACACAGGGAAGCAATCAGCCCCAGCATTTT
CASSLTQGSNQPQHF
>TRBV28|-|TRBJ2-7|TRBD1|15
TGTGCCAGCAGGACCGGGACAGGGATAACCTACGAGCAGTACTTC
CASRTGTGITYEQYF
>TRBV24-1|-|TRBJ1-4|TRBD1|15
TGTGCCACCAGTGACCGACAGGGGGCGCGCGAAAAACTGTTTTTT
CATSDRQGAREKLFF
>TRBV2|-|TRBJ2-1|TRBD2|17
TGTGCCAGCAGTGGGGGACTAGCGGGAGTCTCCTACAATGAGCAGTTCTTC
CASSGGLAGVSYNEQFF
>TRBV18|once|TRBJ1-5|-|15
TGTGCCAGCTCACCGTCGCAGGGTCACAATCAGCCCCAGCATTTT
CASSPSQGHNQPQHF
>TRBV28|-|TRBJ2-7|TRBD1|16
TGTGCCAGCAGTGGACAGGGGGCAGGAAGATTCAGTGAGCAGTACTTC
CASSGQGAGRFSEQYF
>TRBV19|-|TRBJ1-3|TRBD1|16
TGTGCCAGTAGTAACGGACAGGGTAACTCTGGAAACACCATATATTTT
CASSNGQGNSGNTIYF
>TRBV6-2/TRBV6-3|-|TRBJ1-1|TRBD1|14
TGTGCCAGCAGCCAGCCTGGACAGGGGGATGAAGCTTTCTTT
CASSQPGQGDEAFF
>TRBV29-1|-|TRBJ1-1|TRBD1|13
TGCAGCGTCCACAGGGGGCGCGACACTGAAGCTTTCTTT
CSVHRGRDTEAFF
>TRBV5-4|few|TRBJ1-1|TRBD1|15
TGTGCCAGCAGCCCACGGACAGGGCGTGTAGCTGAAGCTTTCTTT
CASSPRTGRVAEAFF
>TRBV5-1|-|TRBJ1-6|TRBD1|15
TGCGCCAGCAGCTTGGCCGGGACAGGGGATTCACCCCTCCACTTT
CASSLAGTGDSPLHF
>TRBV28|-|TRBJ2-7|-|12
TGTGCCAGCACCCCCCTAGGTGGCGAGCAGTACTTC
CASTPLGGEQYF
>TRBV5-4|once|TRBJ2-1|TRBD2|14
TGTGCCAGCAGCGGGGGGGGTCCGTACAATGAGCAGTTCTTC
CASSGGGPYNEQFF